This T cell receptor (beta chain) was sequenced for a study of graft-versus-host responses after intestinal transplantation. The table came from immunoSEQ multiplex PCR; TCRdb's copy has only in-frame clones and leaves some out. Counted here are about 69,000 clones, more than 90% occurring once; the ten biggest clones make up about 6.7%. V was pared by 6 bases and J by 5 bases, with 16 bases between. The CDR3 extends over 14 amino acids. The germline CDR1 and CDR2 sequences are MDHEN and SYDVKM. Study conclusions and caveats: The recipient marrow held GvH clones, and some of them showed up first in ileum or blood.

Worth noting for this clone: Its antigen is currently unknown.

This receptor was taken from a human patient who received an intestinal transplant, so some T cells may come from the graft donor. This rearrangement joins TRBV28 to TRBJ2-5; D gene uncertain. The sample here was bone marrow, taken roughly 780 days after intestinal transplantation. The CDR3 protein is CASSLFYSRETQYF. DNA of the CDR3: TGTGCCAGCAGCCTTTTTTACTCTAGGGAGACCCAGTACTTC. The full variable domain, in which reference TRBV28 and TRBJ2-5 provide the parts outside the CDR3, is DVKVTQSSRYLVKRTGEKVFLECVQDMDHENMFWYRQDPGLGLRLIYFSYDVKMKEKGDIPEGYSVSREKKERFSLILESASTNQTSMYLCASSLFYSRETQYFGPGTRLLVL.